The clone carrying this T cell receptor (beta chain) was found a few times. Its antigen is currently unknown. The data belong to a study of CD8 T cells in ankylosing spondylitis. CDR3 length: 16 amino acids. Germline lookup yields CDR1 MNHEY and CDR2 SMNVEV (reference sequence). Trimming removed 2 bases from V and 4 bases from J; junction bases left unmatched: 7. Quantitative 5'-RACE with molecular barcodes produced the TCR beta libraries. TCRdb itself ran the 5' RACE reads through MiXCR, one entry per CDR3 protein. The sample holds some 340,000 distinct CDR3 sequences, approximately 15% seen once. General study results and limits: Clones linked to disease were reported to show significant enrichment in matched ankylosing spondylitis synovial fluid. A TCR beta motif made of roughly eight highly homologous variants seemed typical of ankylosing spondylitis blood.

Material for sequencing was blood, either unsorted or a sorted T cell fraction (not recorded which). The chain has TRBV27 and TRBJ2-1, with 8 nucleotides matching TRBD1. This clonotype was sampled from a male donor with ankylosing spondylitis or in good health (not recorded which). Here the CDR3 DNA reads TGTGCCAGCAGTTTAGGTGCCCGACAGGGGTACAATGAGCAGTTCTTC. Translating gives CASSLGARQGYNEQFF.